One and the same sample provided the 7 T cell receptor beta chains below, sequenced in a study of Ad26.COV2.S vaccination and SARS-CoV-2 variants. Documented treatment: around 19 received Ad26.COV2.S at low or high dose, single or two shots; 5 received placebo; per-sample allocation not given. The samples date from day 63 after the first vaccine or placebo injection. Only in-frame clones appear in the TCRdb table, and some are missing; sequencing was by immunoSEQ multiplex PCR. The data show roughly 420,000 clones, approximately 87% seen once. The source material was peripheral blood, sampled in a trial of Ad26.COV2.S vaccine versus placebo. The receptor set was obtained from a person between 18 and 65 years old who received the Ad26.COV2.S COVID-19 vaccine or a placebo.

This chain joins TRBV5-1 and TRBJ1-6, with 8 bases lining up with TRBD1. Germline V lookup: CDR1 SGHRS, CDR2 YFSETQ. V lost 2 bases and J lost 5; bases outside the gene matches: 6. The CDR3 is 16 residues long. CDR3 bases: TGCGCCAGCAGCTTATACGGACAGGGAAATAATTCACCCCTCCACTTT. Translated: CASSLYGQGNNSPLHF.

This sequence joins TRBV6-5 and TRBJ2-2, with 10 bases identical to TRBD1. The CDR3 runs to 15 residues. The germline V gene has CDR1 MNHEY and CDR2 SVGAGI. Trimming cost V 0 bases and J 7 bases; bases outside gene matches: 2. The CDR3 bases are TGTGCCAGCAGTTACTCGACAGGGGGCAGCGGGGAGCTGTTTTTT. This encodes CASSYSTGGSGELFF.

V and J are TRBV7-9 and TRBJ1-1; 9 nucleotides line up with TRBD1. The CDR3 runs 15 residues. Germline CDR1 reads SEHNR; CDR2 reads FQNEAQ (reference sequence). Trimming cost V 2 bases and J 5 bases; bases outside gene matches: 6. As DNA, the CDR3 is TGTGCCAGCAGCTTATTACCCGGGACAGGGACTGAAGCTTTCTTT. Protein sequence: CASSLLPGTGTEAFF. The full variable domain, in which reference TRBV7-9 and TRBJ1-1 provide the parts outside the CDR3, is DTGVSQNPRHKITKRGQNVTFRCDPISEHNRLYWYRQTLGQGPEFLTYFQNEAQLEKSRLLSDRFSAERPKGSFSTLEIQRTEQGDSAMYLCASSLLPGTGTEAFFGQGTRLTVV.

This clone showed up just a few times. The chain is built from TRBV5-1 and TRBJ1-1; perhaps TRBD1 as D (6 bases). Per the germline V gene, CDR1 is SGHRS and CDR2 is YFSETQ. The ends were cut back, 4 bases at V and 6 bases at J, with 16 bases in the middle. The CDR3 length is 14 residues. CDR3 sequence reads: CASSAYREEAEAFF. The DNA of the CDR3 is TGCGCCAGCAGCGCGTACAGGGAAGAGGCTGAAGCTTTCTTT.

The gene calls are TRBV13 and TRBJ1-6, with 9 bases identical to TRBD1. The germline CDR1 and CDR2 sequences are PRHDT and FYEKMQ (reference sequence). The trim removed 4 bases at V and 7 bases at J, leaving 14 bases unmatched. CDR3 length: 18 amino acids. CDR3 nucleotide sequence: TGTGCCAGCAGCTGGACCCTACCGGGACAGGGAGGGAATTCACCCCTCCACTTT. It specifies CASSWTLPGQGGNSPLHF.

The chain employs TRBV10-3 and TRBJ1-5; 9 nucleotides align to TRBD1. Germline trimming cut 0 bases from V and 0 bases from J; bases unmatched to any gene: 6. Germline CDR1 and CDR2: ENHRY and SYGVKD. The CDR3 is made up of 18 amino acids. The CDR3: CAISESGQGDYSNQPQHF. The CDR3 DNA reads TGTGCCATCAGTGAGTCGGGACAGGGCGATTATAGCAATCAGCCCCAGCATTTT.

The chain is built from TRBV6-1 and TRBJ2-3; 7 bases fit TRBD2. The length of the CDR3 is 16 residues. CDR1 is MNHNS and CDR2 is SASEGT in the germline V gene. The V segment lost 4 bases and the J segment 4 bases; nucleotides outside the gene matches: 11. The chain's CDR3 is CASSVPKRGWADTQYF. The CDR3 nucleotides read TGTGCCAGCAGTGTCCCCAAGCGGGGATGGGCAGATACGCAGTATTTT.